Following are 23 T cell receptor beta chains from one sample sequenced in a study of cytomegalovirus exposure and HLA in healthy donors. PCR primers comprised 60 Vbeta and 13 Jbeta primers. Repertoires were generated with immunoSEQ multiplex PCR, while TCRdb's copy carries only in-frame clones and drops some. The data hold more than 85,000 clones, with 69% observed a single time. The sample comprised PBMCs. The receptors were sampled from a woman aged 70-85 years in good health and CMV-seropositive.

CDR3 sequence: CASSLVPGGYEQYF. CDR3 nucleotide sequence: TGTGCCAGCAGCTTAGTTCCAGGGGGGTACGAGCAGTACTTC. V usage is TRBV7-9 and J usage is TRBJ2-7; a weak D match, TRBD1 (7 bases). V dropped 1 base and J dropped 4 bases, with 11 bases sitting between them. Germline CDR1 reads SEHNR; CDR2 reads FQNEAQ (reference sequence). The CDR3 is made up of 14 amino acids.

V and J are TRBV10-3 and TRBJ1-4; TRBD1 aligns across 7 bases. After removal of 10 bases from V and 4 bases from J, the junction contained 6 bases not matched to a gene. Per the germline V gene, CDR1 is ENHRY and CDR2 is SYGVKD. The CDR3 sequence is 13 residues long. CDR3: CATGTALNEKLFF. The CDR3 nucleotides read TGTGCCACCGGGACAGCACTTAATGAAAAACTGTTTTTT.

The chain is built from TRBV6-1 and TRBJ1-5, with 7 bases lining up with TRBD1. CDR3 length: 14 amino acids. V dropped 10 bases and J dropped 4; count of bases not matched to a gene: 10. Germline lookup yields CDR1 MNHNS and CDR2 SASEGT. DNA of the CDR3: TGTGCCACAATAGGGACAGAACTTAATCAGCCCCAGCATTTT. Protein sequence: CATIGTELNQPQHF.

The chain carries TRBV11-2 and TRBJ1-1; D gene ambiguous. The germline CDR1 and CDR2 sequences are SGHAT and FQNNGV. V lost 1 base, J lost 3 bases, and 6 bases lay in between. The CDR3 spans 13 residues. CDR3 DNA: TGTGCCAGCAGCTTAGCCAGGTACACTGAAGCTTTCTTT. This codes for CASSLARYTEAFF.

This clone was seen more than once but under ten times. The chain recombines TRBV5-4 with TRBJ2-7; D uncertain. V lost 0 bases and J lost 5, with 12 bases in between. Germline CDR1 and CDR2: SGHNT and YYREEE (reference sequence). This CDR3 contains 14 residues. The CDR3 region has the DNA TGTGCCAGCAGCTTGGATCCAGGCTCGGACGAGCAGTACTTC. Amino acid sequence: CASSLDPGSDEQYF.

This chain joins TRBV27 and TRBJ2-1; TRBD1 aligns across 10 bases. V shed 5 bases and J 9 bases; nucleotides not matched to a gene: 4. This CDR3 has 13 residues. Germline loops: CDR1 MNHEY, CDR2 SMNVEV (reference sequence). CDR3 nucleotides: TGTGCCAGCAGTCGGGACAGGGGTATTGAGCAGTTCTTC. This encodes CASSRDRGIEQFF.

V usage is TRBV9 and J usage is TRBJ1-1; D may be TRBD1 (6 bases). The V end lost 4 bases, the J end lost 7 bases, and 20 bases lay between the germline ends. CDR1 and CDR2 (germline): SGDLS, YYNGEE. The CDR3 has 15 residues. The CDR3 loop is CASSSTGKGVNEAFF. The CDR3, as DNA: TGTGCCAGCAGCTCAACAGGGAAGGGTGTGAATGAAGCTTTCTTT.

The chain carries TRBV27 and TRBJ1-2; 12 positions match TRBD1. This CDR3 region has 19 residues. CDR1 is MNHEY, CDR2 SMNVEV, per germline (reference sequence). With 1 base clipped from V and 0 bases from J, the junction kept 9 bases outside the gene matches. In nucleotides, the CDR3 is TGTGCCAGCAGTTTATTTCGACCGGGACAGGGGGCTACTAACTATGGCTACACCTTC. Translation gives CASSLFRPGQGATNYGYTF.

The chain links TRBV7-9 to TRBJ1-1; a possible D gene is TRBD1 (6 bases). Looked up from germline, CDR1 is SEHNR and CDR2 is FQNEAQ (reference sequence). The V end was cut by 1 base, the J end by 7 bases, with 10 bases between. The CDR3 extends over 13 amino acids. The CDR3 DNA sequence: TGTGCCAGCAGCTTAGTACCGACAGGTGAAGCTTTCTTT. Its translation: CASSLVPTGEAFF. Combining the CDR3 with reference TRBV7-9 and TRBJ1-1 gives the whole variable domain DTGVSQNPRHKITKRGQNVTFRCDPISEHNRLYWYRQTLGQGPEFLTYFQNEAQLEKSRLLSDRFSAERPKGSFSTLEIQRTEQGDSAMYLCASSLVPTGEAFFGQGTRLTVV.

This chain joins TRBV30 and TRBJ2-5; no definite D call. The CDR3 extends over 12 amino acids. The germline CDR1 and CDR2 sequences are GTSNPN and SVGIG (reference sequence). V lost 1 base to trimming and J lost 1 base, with 4 bases between them. DNA of the CDR3: TGTGCCTGGAGTGGGGCCCAAGAGACCCAGTACTTC. Translating it yields CAWSGAQETQYF.

In its sample, this clone was seen a few times. The chain employs TRBV19 and TRBJ1-2; maybe TRBD1 (6 bases). Germline-derived CDR1 and CDR2 are LNHDA and SQIVND (reference sequence). V lost 0 bases to trimming and J lost 7 bases, with 9 bases between them. The CDR3 has 13 residues. The CDR3 DNA follows: TGTGCCAGTAGTATAGACCAAGGGGGTGGCTACACCTTC. Translating it yields CASSIDQGGGYTF.

The rearrangement joins TRBV5-6 to TRBJ1-1; 7 bases agree with TRBD1. J was trimmed by 0 bases and V by 2 bases; bases with no gene match: 4. The CDR3 is 15 residues long. Germline CDR1 and CDR2: SGHDT and YYEEEE. The CDR3 sequence is CASSFRTGLNTEAFF. The DNA for the CDR3 is TGTGCCAGCAGCTTTCGGACAGGTTTGAACACTGAAGCTTTCTTT. Full variable domain (rest looked up from reference TRBV5-6 and TRBJ1-1): DAGVTQSPTHLIKTRGQQVTLRCSPKSGHDTVSWYQQALGQGPQFIFQYYEEEERQRGNFPDRFSGHQFPNYSSELNVNALLLGDSALYLCASSFRTGLNTEAFFGQGTRLTVV.

Only one count was recorded for this clone. J is TRBJ1-5 and V is TRBV7-3; no firm D call. CDR1 SGHTA and CDR2 FQGTGA come from the germline V gene. V was trimmed by 1 base and J by 5 bases, leaving 15 bases between them. This CDR3 has 16 amino acids. The CDR3 loop reads CASSLRVWSGHQPQHF. In DNA, the CDR3 is TGTGCCAGCAGCTTAAGGGTATGGTCAGGCCATCAGCCCCAGCATTTT.

The V call is TRBV18, the J call TRBJ2-7; 7 bases are a match to TRBD1. With 9 bases clipped from V and 5 bases from J, the junction kept 7 bases outside the gene matches. CDR3 length equals 12 residues. Germline V gives CDR1 KGHSH, CDR2 LQKENI. This CDR3 is CASGQAGNEQYF. The DNA of the CDR3 is TGTGCCAGTGGACAGGCCGGGAACGAGCAGTACTTC.

The rearrangement joins TRBV6-4 to TRBJ1-2; D is ambiguous. Germline values: CDR1 MRHNA, CDR2 SNTAGT. V lost 6 bases to trimming and J lost 5 bases, with 7 bases between them. CDR3 length: 11 residues. CDR3 loop: CASSPSYGYTF. For the CDR3, the DNA is TGTGCCAGCAGCCCTTCTTATGGCTACACCTTC.

The chain employs TRBV2 and TRBJ2-7, with 10 bases fitting TRBD1. The germline gives CDR1 SNHLY, CDR2 FYNNEI. The length of the CDR3 is 14 residues. J was trimmed by 2 bases and V by 4 bases; bases with no gene match: 2. The CDR3 region has the DNA TGTGCCAGCAGTGGGGACAGGGGCCCCTACGAGCAGTACTTC. Translating it yields CASSGDRGPYEQYF. Variable domain in full (rest from reference TRBV2 and TRBJ2-7): EPEVTQTPSHQVTQMGQEVILRCVPISNHLYFYWYRQILGQKVEFLVSFYNNEISEKSEIFDDQFSVERPDGSNFTLKIRSTKLEDSAMYFCASSGDRGPYEQYFGPGTRLTVT.

The chain couples TRBV7-8 to TRBJ2-1; D may be TRBD2 (5 bases). From germline, CDR1 is SGHVS and CDR2 FQNEAQ. The CDR3 contains 15 residues. Trimming cost V 5 bases and J 0 bases, with 11 bases left between them. The CDR3 is CASSPLTNSYNEQFF. The CDR3 coding sequence is TGTGCCAGCAGCCCCTTGACTAACTCCTACAATGAGCAGTTCTTC.

This chain connects TRBV10-2 to TRBJ1-5; the D is unclear. This CDR3 is 15 amino acids long. The germline V and J ends were trimmed by 0 bases and 4 bases, with 10 bases remaining between them. Germline V gene lookup returns CDR1 WSHSY and CDR2 SAAADI. In DNA form, the CDR3 reads TGCGCCAGCAGTGAGTCGACTGTCGGAAATCAGCCCCAGCATTTT. It is translated as CASSESTVGNQPQHF.

The rearrangement uses TRBV7-2 and TRBJ1-2; D is perhaps TRBD1 (5 bases). Germline V CDR1 and CDR2: SGHTA, FQGNSA. Deletions cut 6 bases from V and 8 bases from J, with 22 bases between. The CDR3 covers 15 residues. CDR3 bases: TGTGCCAGCAGTCTTGCGTGGAGCAGGGAGGTAGGCTACACCTTC. The encoded protein is CASSLAWSREVGYTF.

This sequence joins TRBV20-1 and TRBJ2-1, with D possibly being TRBD2 (5 bases). CDR1 DFQATT and CDR2 SNEGSKA come from the germline V gene (reference sequence). This CDR3 comprises 11 residues. This CDR3 is CRASGSNEQFF. CDR3 nucleotides: TGCAGGGCGTCGGGAAGCAATGAGCAGTTCTTC.

The chain recombines TRBV7-9 with TRBJ1-2; 7 nucleotides agree with TRBD1. The J segment lost 7 bases and the V segment lost 5 bases, leaving 7 bases of the junction unmatched. Germline CDR1 is SEHNR and CDR2 is FQNEAQ (reference sequence). This CDR3 contains 13 residues. This chain's CDR3 is CASSTGTVSGYTF. The CDR3 DNA reads TGTGCCAGCAGCACAGGGACAGTCTCTGGCTACACCTTC.

This chain joins TRBV30 and TRBJ1-5; the match to TRBD1 covers 12 bases. J lost 2 bases, V lost 0 bases, and 5 bases had no gene match. This CDR3 is built from 17 residues. The V gene's germline CDR1 is GTSNPN and CDR2 SVGIG (reference sequence). CDR3 in amino acids: CAWSVGQGATGNQPQHF. The CDR3 nucleotides read TGTGCCTGGAGTGTGGGACAGGGGGCGACGGGCAATCAGCCCCAGCATTTT.

The V gene is TRBV9, the J gene TRBJ1-2; a weak D match, TRBD1 (5 bases). Germline V gene data show CDR1 as SGDLS and CDR2 as YYNGEE. This CDR3 is 14 amino acids long. V lost 0 bases and J lost 4, with 10 bases in between. The CDR3: CASSVDDRPYGYTF. For the CDR3, the DNA is TGTGCCAGCAGCGTAGATGACAGACCCTATGGCTACACCTTC.